This T cell receptor beta chain is from a study of T cell clonality in common variable immunodeficiency. Looked up from germline, CDR1 is SGHTA and CDR2 is FQGNSA. V lost 5 bases, J lost 4 bases, and 11 bases lay in between. The CDR3 length is 13 residues. This clone was counted only a few times. The antigen is undetermined. The read finishes 3 residues shy of the CDR3 end, and the germline J gene is used to complete it. Study results and limitations: In common variable immunodeficiency, TCR beta chains reportedly carried fewer deletions and N-nucleotide insertions. Compared with healthy controls, CVID subjects showed increased TCRbeta clonality, mostly in about a third. CVID subjects shared fewer TCRbeta clones than healthy controls did.

Assay used: immunoSEQ multiplex PCR; TCRdb lists only in-frame clones, some missing. Recorded here are around 42,000 clones, with no singletons, and the ten leading clones hold under 6.5%. The sequence was obtained from a human donor with common variable immunodeficiency. Sequencing input: peripheral blood mononuclear cells. This chain joins TRBV7-2 and TRBJ1-1; D uncertain. Incomplete CDR3 DNA: TGTGCCAGCAGCACGAGGGTCGGCACTGAA. Translating it yields CASSTRVGTE. The full CDR3 reads CASSTRVGTEAFF.